This section outlines one TCR beta chain sequence together with its context. The antigen is unknown. Trimming pared 4 bases from V and 2 bases from J, leaving 11 bases between. CDR1 and CDR2 (germline): SGHRS, YFSETQ. CDR3 length: 14 amino acids. This sample was taken from a study of radiotherapy plus CTLA-4 blockade in lung cancer. For the study at large: In roughly 19% of patients, objective responses were seen; roughly 28% had disease control.

Sequenced by immunoSEQ multiplex PCR; TCRdb stores in-frame clones only, minus some. The table includes about 40,000 clones, about four fifths detected once. CTLA-4 blockade using ipilimumab, together with focal radiation, was received by patients with chemo-refractory metastatic non-small-cell lung cancer. Notes on the study in general: Researchers report tumor-derived TCR clones expanding in blood after radiotherapy plus ipilimumab. The authors reported that early blood T cell clone dynamics, with interferon-beta, best predicted response.

This sequence joins TRBV5-1 and TRBJ2-3; TRBD1 might be the D (6 bases). Sequencing was performed on peripheral blood, taken from a patient treated with radiotherapy plus ipilimumab. This clonotype was sampled from a human donor with non-small cell lung cancer that progressed on radiotherapy plus ipilimumab. The DNA of the CDR3 is TGCGCCAGCAGCGACACAGGGAACACAGATACGCAGTATTTT. This translates into CASSDTGNTDTQYF.